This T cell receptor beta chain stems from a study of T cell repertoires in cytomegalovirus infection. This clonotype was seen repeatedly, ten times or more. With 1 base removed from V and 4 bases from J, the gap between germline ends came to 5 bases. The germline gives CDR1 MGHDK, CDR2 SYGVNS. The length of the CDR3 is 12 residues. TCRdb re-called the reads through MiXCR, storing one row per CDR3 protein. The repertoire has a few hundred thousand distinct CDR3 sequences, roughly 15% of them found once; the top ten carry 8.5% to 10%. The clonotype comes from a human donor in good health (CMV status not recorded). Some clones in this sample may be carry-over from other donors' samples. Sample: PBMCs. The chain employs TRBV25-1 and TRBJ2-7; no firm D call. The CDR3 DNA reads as TGTGCCAGCAGTGAATCCCCGTACGAGCAGTACTTC. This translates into CASSESPYEQYF.